The 20 T cell receptor beta chains below were found in one sample sequenced in a study of blood T cell repertoires in COVID-19. The protocol was immunoSEQ multiplex PCR, while the TCRdb copy is restricted to in-frame clones and leaves out a portion. The profile covers 350,000 to 400,000 clones, with almost 90% appearing a single time and around 7% taken by the ten largest. The specimen sequenced was peripheral blood. These receptors were collected from a man aged 18-30 years with active or convalescent COVID-19.

This clone was counted a single time. The genes are TRBV24-1 and TRBJ1-2; 10 bases line up with TRBD1. Trimming removed 4 bases from V and 7 bases from J; junction bases left unmatched: 2. Germline V gene sequence: CDR1 KGHDR, CDR2 SFDVKD. CDR3 length: 13 amino acids. Here the CDR3 reads CATSETGGLGYTF. DNA of the CDR3: TGTGCCACCAGTGAGACAGGGGGCCTTGGCTACACCTTC.

CDR3 amino acids: CSGWGEETQYF. The CDR3 DNA is TGCAGCGGGTGGGGAGAAGAGACCCAGTACTTC. The J gene is TRBJ2-5, the V gene TRBV29-1, with a tentative D call TRBD2 (5 bases). V was clipped by 7 bases and J by 3 bases, with 9 bases between them. The length of the CDR3 is 11 residues. The germline CDR1 and CDR2 sequences are SQVTM and ANQGSEA.

Written as DNA, the CDR3 is TGTGCCAGCAGCAAAGGACAGCAGAACACCGGGGAGCTGTTTTTT. This codes for CASSKGQQNTGELFF. The V call is TRBV11-1, the J call TRBJ2-2, with D perhaps TRBD1 (6 bases). The CDR3 is 15 amino acids. Germline lookup yields CDR1 SGHAT and CDR2 FQDESV (reference sequence). V dropped 5 bases and J dropped 1 base, with 11 bases sitting between them. Using reference TRBV11-1 and TRBJ2-2 for the parts outside the CDR3, the full variable domain is EAEVAQSPRYKITEKSQAVAFWCDPISGHATLYWYRQILGQGPELLVQFQDESVVDDSQLPKDRFSAERLKGVDSTLKIQPAELGDSAMYLCASSKGQQNTGELFFGEGSRLTVL.

In DNA form, the CDR3 reads TGTGCCAGCTCACTCTCCCGGGACAGGGGCTCTTACGAGCAGTACTTC. Its translation: CASSLSRDRGSYEQYF. The chain recombines TRBV18 with TRBJ2-7, with 10 bases matching TRBD1. The germline CDR1 and CDR2 sequences are KGHSH and LQKENI. The CDR3 has 16 residues. Trimming removed 4 bases from V and 4 bases from J; junction bases left unmatched: 10. Full variable domain (outside the CDR3, taken from reference TRBV18 and TRBJ2-7): NAGVMQNPRHLVRRRGQEARLRCSPMKGHSHVYWYRQLPEEGLKFMVYLQKENIIDESGMPKERFSAEFPKEGPSILRIQQVVRGDSAAYFCASSLSRDRGSYEQYFGPGTRLTVT.

This sequence joins TRBV4-2 and TRBJ2-4; 7 bases align to TRBD2. The CDR3 is 16 residues long. Germline V gene sequence: CDR1 LGHNA, CDR2 YNFKEQ. The V and J ends lost 0 bases and 3 bases, in that order; junction bases with no gene match: 5. As DNA, the CDR3 is TGTGCCAGCAGCCAAGATTTCGGGGGGAGCAAAAACATTCAGTACTTC. Its protein product is CASSQDFGGSKNIQYF.

The rearrangement links TRBV10-3 to TRBJ1-2; possibly TRBD1 for D (6 bases). The CDR3 has 13 amino acids. V gave up 0 bases and J gave up 4 bases, with 6 bases separating them. Germline CDR1 and CDR2: ENHRY and SYGVKD. The CDR3, as DNA: TGTGCCATCAGTGAGTCACAGGGCTATGGCTACACCTTC. It yields the protein CAISESQGYGYTF.

The chain employs TRBV27 and TRBJ2-7, with 12 bases lining up with TRBD2. V trimming: 6 bases; J trimming: 6 bases; junction bases outside the gene matches: 9. Looked up from germline, CDR1 is MNHEY and CDR2 is SMNVEV (reference sequence). CDR3 size: 15 residues. This CDR3 is CASRKTSGRSLEQYF. CDR3 bases: TGTGCCAGCAGGAAGACTAGCGGGAGATCTCTCGAGCAGTACTTC.

The count of this clone is one. This chain uses TRBV28 with TRBJ1-4; D is perhaps TRBD1 (5 bases). This CDR3 is built from 16 residues. Deletions cut 4 bases from V and 4 bases from J, with 16 bases between. Germline CDR1 and CDR2: MDHEN and SYDVKM. The CDR3 region has the DNA TGTGCCAGCAGTTCGAACTCCGGGACTGATAATGAAAAACTGTTTTTT. Translating gives CASSSNSGTDNEKLFF.

The CDR3 DNA sequence: TGTGCCAGTAGTATCGAGGTAGGGGGCTCCTTCGGTGGCTACACCTTC. Its protein product is CASSIEVGGSFGGYTF. The chain has TRBV19 and TRBJ1-2; 7 nucleotides match TRBD1. This CDR3 comprises 16 residues. Per the germline V gene, CDR1 is LNHDA and CDR2 is SQIVND (reference sequence). V lost 3 bases, J lost 7 bases, and 14 bases stayed unmatched.

V gene TRBV5-6 combines with J gene TRBJ2-3; 11 bases are shared with TRBD2. Trimming took 2 bases from V and 2 from J; bases not matched to a gene: 10. Germline V gene lookup returns CDR1 SGHDT and CDR2 YYEEEE. This CDR3 is 18 amino acids long. Written as DNA, the CDR3 is TGTGCCAGCAGCTTTCGACAACCGACTAGCGGGATCACAGATACGCAGTATTTT. It encodes CASSFRQPTSGITDTQYF.

Comments on this clone: The identical CDR3 is also encoded by other nucleotide sequences in the sample. The chain combines TRBV9 with TRBJ2-2; D perhaps matches TRBD2 (6 bases). The CDR3 contains 14 residues. Germline V gene sequence: CDR1 SGDLS, CDR2 YYNGEE. Trimming left V 0 bases short and J 5 bases short, with 8 bases between. CDR3 in DNA: TGTGCCAGCAGCGTAGGAGGAGGGACCGGGGAGCTGTTTTTT. It translates to CASSVGGGTGELFF. The full variable domain, with the rest looked up from reference TRBV9 and TRBJ2-2, is DSGVTQTPKHLITATGQRVTLRCSPRSGDLSVYWYQQSLDQGLQFLIQYYNGEERAKGNILERFSAQQFPDLHSELNLSSLELGDSALYFCASSVGGGTGELFFGEGSRLTVL.

V is TRBV5-1 and J is TRBJ2-5; TRBD2 might be the D (7 bases). The CDR3 length is 15 residues. V was cut by 4 bases and J by 5 bases, with 18 bases left in between. The V gene's germline CDR1 is SGHRS and CDR2 YFSETQ. CDR3 nucleotide sequence: TGCGCCAGCAGCCCGTCGAGGGGGGGGCCGGAGACCCAGTACTTC. Protein product: CASSPSRGGPETQYF.

V and J are TRBV21-1 and TRBJ1-1. TRBV21-1 is given as a pseudogene. The CDR3 extends over 16 amino acids. CDR3 in DNA: TGTGCCAGCAGCCCCCGGGGGGCGACCGCCTTTCCTGAAGCTTTCTTT. Its translation: CASSPRGATAFPEAFF.

This clone occurred once. This chain uses TRBV5-6 with TRBJ1-1, with a possible D match to TRBD1 (6 bases). In germline, CDR1 is SGHDT, CDR2 YYEEEE. Trimming cost V 0 bases and J 4 bases, with 16 bases left between them. The CDR3 length is 16 residues. The DNA of the CDR3 is TGTGCCAGCAGCTTGGGGGCTACAGGGTTCGGCACTGAAGCTTTCTTT. Translation: CASSLGATGFGTEAFF. Full variable domain (missing parts from reference TRBV5-6 and TRBJ1-1): DAGVTQSPTHLIKTRGQQVTLRCSPKSGHDTVSWYQQALGQGPQFIFQYYEEEERQRGNFPDRFSGHQFPNYSSELNVNALLLGDSALYLCASSLGATGFGTEAFFGQGTRLTVV.

The rearrangement uses TRBV5-6 and TRBJ1-1; 8 bases match TRBD1. This CDR3 comprises 14 residues. The V gene's germline CDR1 is SGHDT and CDR2 YYEEEE. The J segment lost 6 bases and the V segment lost 1 base, leaving 5 bases of the junction unmatched. CDR3 sequence (DNA): TGTGCCAGCAGCTTGCCAGGGACAGGTTCTGAAGCTTTCTTT. Residues: CASSLPGTGSEAFF.

The chain joins TRBV7-9 to TRBJ2-7, with 7 nucleotides matching TRBD1. V lost 3 bases and J lost 5; bases outside the gene matches: 7. The CDR3 is 14 amino acids. The germline CDR1 and CDR2 sequences are SEHNR and FQNEAQ (reference sequence). Here the CDR3 DNA reads TGTGCCAGCAGCTTCCCACAGGGGATCGACGAGCAGTACTTC. Translating gives CASSFPQGIDEQYF.

The chain links TRBV19 to TRBJ1-2, with a weak D call TRBD1 (5 bases). Trimming shortened V by 3 bases and J by 6 bases, and 8 bases separated the two germline ends. Germline-derived CDR1 and CDR2 are LNHDA and SQIVND (reference sequence). The CDR3 totals 12 residues. In DNA form, the CDR3 reads TGTGCCAGTAGTATCGGGGGTGATGGCTACACCTTC. Encoded protein: CASSIGGDGYTF.

This clone was recorded once. V is TRBV4-3 and J is TRBJ2-1; 7 nucleotides agree with TRBD2. CDR1 LGHNA and CDR2 YSLEER come from the germline V gene. The V and J ends lost 4 bases and 6 bases, in that order; junction bases with no gene match: 6. The CDR3 consists of 14 residues. For the CDR3, the DNA is TGCGCCAGCAGCCCAGGCGGGAGTAGCAATGAGCAGTTCTTC. Its translation: CASSPGGSSNEQFF.

This sequence joins TRBV4-1 and TRBJ2-7; D gene ambiguous. CDR1 MGHRA and CDR2 YSYEKL come from the germline V gene. CDR3 length equals 15 residues. Trimming shortened V by 2 bases and J by 5 bases, and 16 bases separated the two germline ends. Here the CDR3 DNA reads TGCGCCAGCAGCCAACGAAACGAAGCCCCTCACGAGCAGTACTTC. It encodes CASSQRNEAPHEQYF.

This clone was seen only a few times. The V and J genes are TRBV4-3 and TRBJ1-2; 7 nucleotides agree with TRBD1. The CDR3 runs to 16 residues. After removal of 1 base from V and 4 bases from J, the junction contained 9 bases not matched to a gene. Germline V lookup: CDR1 LGHNA, CDR2 YSLEER. CDR3 residues: CASSQVGAQGVYGYTF. In DNA form, the CDR3 reads TGCGCCAGCAGCCAAGTCGGGGCCCAGGGGGTCTATGGCTACACCTTC.